Presented here are 18 T cell receptor beta chains from one specimen sequenced in a study of cytomegalovirus exposure and HLA in healthy donors. Researchers ran the PCR with 60 Vbeta and 13 Jbeta primers. Sequencing was performed with immunoSEQ multiplex PCR; in TCRdb, only in-frame clones are kept and a portion is missing. The top ten hold around 1.8% of the sample, which has some 200,000 clones, around 79% seen once. The material sequenced was PBMCs. These receptors all stem from a man between 18 and 29 years old in good health and CMV-seronegative.

This clone was seen a handful of times. V gene TRBV6-1 combines with J gene TRBJ2-1; D is undetermined. The germline V and J ends were trimmed by 1 base and 6 bases, with 7 bases remaining between them. Germline CDR1 reads MNHNS; CDR2 reads SASEGT. The CDR3 extends over 13 amino acids. The CDR3 nucleotides read TGTGCCAGCAGTGAAGTGGGCAGCAATGAGCAGTTCTTC. This translates into CASSEVGSNEQFF.

The rearrangement joins TRBV6-5 to TRBJ1-1, with D uncertain. V was cut by 7 bases and J by 5 bases, with 11 bases left in between. CDR1 and CDR2 from the germline V gene are MNHEY and SVGAGI. The CDR3 is 12 residues long. CDR3 sequence: CASMTHPTEAFF. The CDR3, as DNA: TGTGCCAGCATGACACATCCAACTGAAGCTTTCTTT.

J is TRBJ1-4 and V is TRBV6-1, with D maybe TRBD1 (6 bases). The V end lost 6 bases, the J end lost 2 bases, and 10 bases lay between the germline ends. CDR3 size: 14 residues. Germline lookup yields CDR1 MNHNS and CDR2 SASEGT. Here the CDR3 DNA reads TGTGCCAGCAGGGACAGCACCACTAATGAAAAACTGTTTTTT. Encoded protein: CASRDSTTNEKLFF.

The chain combines TRBV4-2 with TRBJ1-2; the match to TRBD1 covers 10 bases. The germline V gene has CDR1 LGHNA and CDR2 YNFKEQ. This CDR3 spans 16 amino acids. J gave up 5 bases and V 4 bases, and 10 bases lay outside the gene matches. The chain's CDR3 is CASSREEGQGYYGYTF. DNA of the CDR3: TGTGCCAGCAGCCGTGAAGAGGGACAGGGGTATTATGGCTACACCTTC.

The chain employs TRBV4-3 and TRBJ2-5, with TRBD1 matching over 7 bases. V was clipped by 0 bases and J by 5 bases; unmatched bases: 12. The CDR3 is made up of 17 amino acids. The germline gives CDR1 LGHNA, CDR2 YSLEER. Here the CDR3 DNA reads TGCGCCAGCAGCCAAGAGTTTCGACAGGGCCCGAGGGAGACCCAGTACTTC. Its translation: CASSQEFRQGPRETQYF.

The chain employs TRBV19 and TRBJ1-1; no reliable D call. The length of the CDR3 is 15 residues. V dropped 9 bases and J dropped 9 bases, with 26 bases sitting between them. Germline CDR1 LNHDA, CDR2 SQIVND (reference sequence). CDR3 amino acids: CASRRTHFTTDKAFF. The CDR3 DNA sequence: TGTGCCAGCCGAAGGACTCATTTTACCACGGATAAAGCTTTCTTT.

The chain couples TRBV27 to TRBJ2-1, with D tentatively TRBD2 (5 bases). Trimming took off 3 bases at V and 8 bases at J, with 11 bases between the two ends. CDR1 and CDR2 from the germline V gene are MNHEY and SMNVEV (reference sequence). The CDR3 is 13 amino acids. CDR3 protein: CASSFYAGDEQFF. Written as DNA, the CDR3 is TGTGCCAGCAGTTTTTATGCCGGGGATGAGCAGTTCTTC.

The chain recombines TRBV18 with TRBJ1-2; D unclear. V lost 0 bases, J lost 8 bases, and 13 bases lay in between. The CDR3 spans 14 residues. CDR1 is KGHSH and CDR2 is LQKENI in the germline V gene. CDR3 sequence reads: CASSPPLLDLGYTF. Here the CDR3 DNA reads TGTGCCAGCTCACCACCGCTACTTGATTTAGGCTACACCTTC.

The rearrangement links TRBV7-3 to TRBJ2-2, with a weak D call TRBD2 (5 bases). V lost 2 bases to trimming and J lost 10 bases, with 23 bases between them. This CDR3 has 17 amino acids. Looked up from germline, CDR1 is SGHTA and CDR2 is FQGTGA. CDR3 in DNA: TGTGCCAGCAGCTTAGTTTACGGGCTAGCAAGTGAGGAGGAGCTGTTTTTT. It yields the protein CASSLVYGLASEEELFF.

This chain connects TRBV6-6 to TRBJ2-5, with TRBD1 matching over 7 bases. Gene TRBJ2-7 matches the end of the DNA better, so the J call may be wrong. This CDR3 is 14 amino acids long. The germline V gene has CDR1 MNHNY and CDR2 SVGAGI (reference sequence). CDR3 nucleotides: TGTGCCAGCCGGGGAAGGGACAGAACCTACGAGCAGTACTTC. Residues: CASRGRDRTYEQYF.

J is TRBJ2-2 and V is TRBV28; possible D gene TRBD1, 6 bases. Trimming pared 5 bases from V and 3 bases from J, leaving 13 bases between. Germline V gene data show CDR1 as MDHEN and CDR2 as SYDVKM. The CDR3 extends over 15 amino acids. In DNA form, the CDR3 reads TGTGCCAGCAGTCCGCTCGGACAGTACACCGGGGAGCTGTTTTTT. It yields the protein CASSPLGQYTGELFF.

This clone was detected a few times. This chain connects TRBV5-6 to TRBJ2-7, with TRBD1 matching 9 bases. The V gene end was trimmed by 4 bases and the J gene end by 2 bases; junction bases not matched to a gene: 10. CDR1 and CDR2 (germline): SGHDT, YYEEEE. This CDR3 is built from 16 residues. The CDR3 sequence is CASSAPGQGSPYEQYF. CDR3 DNA sequence: TGTGCCAGCAGCGCTCCGGGACAGGGAAGCCCCTACGAGCAGTACTTC.

This chain links TRBV19 with TRBJ1-1; no clear D. Germline V CDR1 and CDR2: LNHDA, SQIVND (reference sequence). The CDR3 covers 14 residues. The V end was cut by 6 bases, the J end by 7 bases, with 18 bases between. DNA of the CDR3: TGTGCCAGTAGCCGACGCGGGTCAGGTGTTGAAGCTTTCTTT. Amino acid sequence: CASSRRGSGVEAFF. The whole variable domain, remainder taken from reference TRBV19 and TRBJ1-1, is DGGITQSPKYLFRKEGQNVTLSCEQNLNHDAMYWYRQDPGQGLRLIYYSQIVNDFQKGDIAEGYSVSREKKESFPLTVTSAQKNPTAFYLCASSRRGSGVEAFFGQGTRLTVV.

J is TRBJ1-1 and V is TRBV23-1; 8 bases align to TRBD1. TRBV23-1 is marked as an open reading frame, function uncertain. CDR3 length equals 14 residues. J lost 2 bases, V lost 4 bases, and 3 bases had no gene match. The CDR3 loop is CASSRQGSNTEAFF. Written as DNA, the CDR3 is TGCGCCAGCAGTCGACAGGGGTCCAACACTGAAGCTTTCTTT.

CDR3 DNA: TGTGCCATCAGTGGGACTAGCGGGGGGCCCCTGCAAGAGACCCAGTACTTC. Its translation: CAISGTSGGPLQETQYF. The chain has TRBV10-3 and TRBJ2-5; 14 bases are a match to TRBD2. The CDR3 extends over 17 amino acids. With 4 bases clipped from V and 2 bases from J, the junction kept 6 bases outside the gene matches. Germline V gene lookup returns CDR1 ENHRY and CDR2 SYGVKD.

This rearrangement joins TRBV19 to TRBJ2-3; 15 nucleotides match TRBD2. The CDR3 covers 13 residues. The J segment lost 6 bases and the V segment lost 9 bases, leaving 1 base of the junction unmatched. Germline-derived CDR1 and CDR2 are LNHDA and SQIVND (reference sequence). The CDR3 bases are TGTGCCAGCGGGACTAGCGGGGGGGATACGCAGTATTTT. This gives the protein CASGTSGGDTQYF. Filled out from reference TRBV19 and TRBJ2-3, the complete variable domain reads DGGITQSPKYLFRKEGQNVTLSCEQNLNHDAMYWYRQDPGQGLRLIYYSQIVNDFQKGDIAEGYSVSREKKESFPLTVTSAQKNPTAFYLCASGTSGGDTQYFGPGTRLTVL.

The chain has TRBV11-2 and TRBJ2-5; TRBD1 agrees at 10 bases. The J call may be in error: the DNA end matches TRBJ2-7 better. The CDR3 has 15 residues. Germline CDR1 is SGHAT and CDR2 is FQNNGV. DNA of the CDR3: TGTGCCAGCAGCTTAGTATCGGGACAGGGGTACGAGCAGTACTTC. Translated: CASSLVSGQGYEQYF.

The sample holds a few counts of this clone. Other DNA sequences in the same sample also yield this CDR3. J is TRBJ1-1 and V is TRBV2, with 8 bases fitting TRBD1. J lost 5 bases, V lost 5 bases, and 7 bases had no gene match. This CDR3 contains 14 residues. CDR1 and CDR2 (germline): SNHLY, FYNNEI. The CDR3 region has the DNA TGTGCCAGCAGTTATGACAGGGGTCGGACTGAAGCTTTCTTT. Translation gives CASSYDRGRTEAFF.